This T cell receptor (beta chain) was profiled in a study of blood T cell repertoires in COVID-19. Study background: The origin of the acute and convalescent COVID-19 samples was the United States, Italy and Spain. T cells, B-cell-depleted T cells, or PBMCs provided the cDNA or gDNA that served as material.

Authors' analysis steps: Reference gene primer amplification gave nucleated cell count estimates. Here immunoSEQ multiplex PCR was the method, and the copy in TCRdb shows in-frame clones only, minus some. V, J and clone size derive from that table, while D and trimming were established from the DNA sequence. The top ten clones hold 3.8% of a sample with 100,000 to 150,000 clones, around 80% of them seen once. The CDR3 length is 13 residues. Trimming took 5 bases from V and 6 from J, leaving 12 bases between them. Germline V lookup: CDR1 SGHVS, CDR2 FQNEAQ. The source of this sequence is a woman in her forties or fifties with acute or convalescent COVID-19. The chain is built from TRBV7-8 and TRBJ2-3, with a possible D match to TRBD2 (5 bases). The sample comprised peripheral blood. The CDR3 DNA reads as TGTGCCAGCAGCCCCACGCGGGCGGATACGCAGTATTTT. Its protein product is CASSPTRADTQYF.